This passage covers 4 T cell receptor beta chains from one sample sequenced in a study of T-cell memory formation after mild COVID-19. TCRdb analysed the 5' RACE reads with MiXCR anew, one entry per CDR3 protein. Of 470,000 or so distinct CDR3 sequences listed, around a sixth are singletons. The sequencing sample was made of PBMCs or a T cell subset sorted from them (not recorded which). These receptors were obtained from an adult woman who had mild COVID-19 (a few samples of this study predate the infection). Cell type and time point are not known.

The chain links TRBV5-1 to TRBJ1-2; D is possibly TRBD1 (6 bases). The V end was cut by 4 bases, the J end by 0 bases, with 16 bases between. The CDR3 runs to 16 residues. CDR1 and CDR2 (germline): SGHRS, YFSETQ. CDR3 DNA sequence: TGCGCCAGCAGCCCGCGGGACATGAAAGCTAACTATGGCTACACCTTC. This codes for CASSPRDMKANYGYTF.

This clonotype was found a few times. CDR3 sequence reads: CASSLMRTSGGPNIREQFF. Here the CDR3 DNA reads TGTGCCAGCAGCTTAATGAGGACTAGCGGGGGCCCGAACATTAGGGAGCAGTTCTTC. The chain recombines TRBV7-6 with TRBJ2-1; 13 bases match TRBD2. This CDR3 region has 19 residues. Looked up from germline, CDR1 is SGHVS and CDR2 is FNYEAQ. The junction had 17 bases not matched to a gene; V was cut back by 2 bases and J by 10 bases.

This clonotype was seen more than once but under ten times. This chain connects TRBV5-4 to TRBJ1-1; D unresolved. The CDR3 loop spans 14 amino acids. The germline V gene encodes CDR1 SGHNT and CDR2 YYREEE (reference sequence). With 2 bases removed from V and 0 bases from J, the gap between germline ends came to 8 bases. Here the CDR3 reads CASSFERLNTEAFF. CDR3 bases: TGTGCCAGCAGCTTTGAGCGGCTGAACACTGAAGCTTTCTTT.

The chain has TRBV29-1 and TRBJ1-1; D gene ambiguous. There are 13 residues in the CDR3. CDR1 is SQVTM, CDR2 ANQGSEA, per germline. V was pared by 8 bases and J by 5 bases, with 18 bases between. CDR3 in amino acids: CSTPGHPGTEAFF. CDR3 bases: TGCAGCACACCGGGCCACCCCGGGACTGAAGCTTTCTTT. Filled out from reference TRBV29-1 and TRBJ1-1, the complete variable domain reads SAVISQKPSRDICQRGTSLTIQCQVDSQVTMMFWYRQQPGQSLTLIATANQGSEATYESGFVIDKFPISRPNLTFSTLTVSNMSPEDSSIYLCSTPGHPGTEAFFGQGTRLTVV.